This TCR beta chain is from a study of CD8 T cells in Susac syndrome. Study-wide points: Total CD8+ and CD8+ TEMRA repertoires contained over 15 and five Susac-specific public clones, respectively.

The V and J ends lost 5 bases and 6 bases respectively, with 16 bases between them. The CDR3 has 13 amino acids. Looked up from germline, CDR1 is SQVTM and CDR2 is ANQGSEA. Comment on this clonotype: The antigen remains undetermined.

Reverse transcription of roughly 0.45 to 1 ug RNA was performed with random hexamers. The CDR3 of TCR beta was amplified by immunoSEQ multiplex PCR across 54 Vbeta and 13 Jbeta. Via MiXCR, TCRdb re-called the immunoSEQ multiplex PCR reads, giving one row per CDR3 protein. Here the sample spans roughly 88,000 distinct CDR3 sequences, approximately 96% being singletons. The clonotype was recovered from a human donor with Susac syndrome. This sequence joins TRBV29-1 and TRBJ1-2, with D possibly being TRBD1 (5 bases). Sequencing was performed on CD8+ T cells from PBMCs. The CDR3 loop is CSVITGTRDGYTF. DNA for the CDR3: TGCAGCGTTATAACCGGGACCCGGGATGGCTACACCTTC. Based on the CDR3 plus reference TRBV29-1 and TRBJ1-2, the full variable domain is SAVISQKPSRDICQRGTSLTIQCQVDSQVTMMFWYRQQPGQSLTLIATANQGSEATYESGFVIDKFPISRPNLTFSTLTVSNMSPEDSSIYLCSVITGTRDGYTFGSGTRLTVV.